This is a list of T cell receptor beta chains from one sample in a study of T cell responses to AZD1222 COVID-19 vaccine. Only in-frame clones appear in the TCRdb table, and some are missing; sequencing was by immunoSEQ multiplex PCR. The table lists about 180,000 clones, about 90% of them singletons, with around 10% in the top ten. The starting material was peripheral blood, obtained 28 days after the second AZD1222 dose. Every receptor here comes from an adult who received the AZD1222 COVID-19 vaccine. CDR3s include the opening cysteine and the closing phenylalanine or tryptophan. The order of the fields is V gene, D gene, clone size, J gene, CDR3 DNA, CDR3 protein. D genes are given only for firm matches. Part of the rows lack a size; the others show once, few, many or a class for expanded clones.

v_call: TRBV25-1; d_call: TRBD2; clone_size: NA; j_call: TRBJ2-3; cdr3_nt: TGTGCCAGCAACCCAGGACTAGCGGGGGACACAGATACGCAGTATTTT; cdr3_aa: CASNPGLAGDTDTQYF
v_call: TRBV9; d_call: NA; clone_size: NA; j_call: TRBJ2-7; cdr3_nt: TGTGCCAGCAGCGTAGCTGGGTCGGGCTACGAGCAGTACTTC; cdr3_aa: CASSVAGSGYEQYF
v_call: TRBV3-1/TRBV3-2; d_call: TRBD2; clone_size: NA; j_call: TRBJ2-3; cdr3_nt: TGTGCCAGCAGCCGCGGACGTGGCGGGGGGGGGTCCACAGATACGCAGTATTTT; cdr3_aa: CASSRGRGGGGSTDTQYF
v_call: TRBV27; d_call: NA; clone_size: once; j_call: TRBJ2-5; cdr3_nt: TGTGCCAGCAGTCCCAGTCCGGGAACCCAGTACTTC; cdr3_aa: CASSPSPGTQYF
v_call: TRBV6-4; d_call: NA; clone_size: once; j_call: TRBJ2-2; cdr3_nt: TGTGCCAGCAGTGACTCCTATTCAGGACTATTGAACACCGGGGAGCTGTTTTTT; cdr3_aa: CASSDSYSGLLNTGELFF
v_call: TRBV12-3/TRBV12-4; d_call: NA; clone_size: NA; j_call: TRBJ2-7; cdr3_nt: TGTGCCAGCAGCATGCAGGGGTTGGAGCAGTACTTC; cdr3_aa: CASSMQGLEQYF
v_call: TRBV9; d_call: NA; clone_size: NA; j_call: TRBJ2-7; cdr3_nt: TGTGCCAGCAGCCGGGGGCAATCTAGCGACGAGCAGTACTTC; cdr3_aa: CASSRGQSSDEQYF
v_call: TRBV27; d_call: NA; clone_size: once; j_call: TRBJ2-7; cdr3_nt: TGTGCCAGCAGTCCACAGGGCCAACAGCAGTACTTC; cdr3_aa: CASSPQGQQQYF
v_call: TRBV19; d_call: NA; clone_size: NA; j_call: TRBJ2-2; cdr3_nt: TGTGCCAGTAGTATATCAGGGAGAGGACCCGGGGAGCTGTTTTTT; cdr3_aa: CASSISGRGPGELFF
v_call: TRBV18; d_call: NA; clone_size: once; j_call: TRBJ2-3; cdr3_nt: TGTGCCAGCTCACCAGGGGCATCCCGTCCAGATACGCAGTATTTT; cdr3_aa: CASSPGASRPDTQYF
v_call: TRBV7-9; d_call: NA; clone_size: NA; j_call: TRBJ2-3; cdr3_nt: TGTGCCAGCAGCCCTCCCACAGATACGCAGTATTTT; cdr3_aa: CASSPPTDTQYF
v_call: TRBV6-6; d_call: TRBD1; clone_size: NA; j_call: TRBJ1-5; cdr3_nt: TGTGCCAGCACCCCACACGGACAGGGGGCCCCTCAGCCCCAGCATTTT; cdr3_aa: CASTPHGQGAPQPQHF
v_call: TRBV12-3/TRBV12-4; d_call: NA; clone_size: NA; j_call: TRBJ1-1; cdr3_nt: TGTGCCAGCAGCCGGACAAACCCTGAAGCTTTCTTT; cdr3_aa: CASSRTNPEAFF
v_call: TRBV7-3; d_call: TRBD1; clone_size: NA; j_call: TRBJ2-7; cdr3_nt: TGTGCCAGCAGCTTAATTCCAGGGGGAGAGCAGTACTTC; cdr3_aa: CASSLIPGGEQYF
v_call: TRBV15; d_call: NA; clone_size: few; j_call: TRBJ1-6; cdr3_nt: TGTGCCACCAGCTCTAACACAGGGCGATCTATCCACTTT; cdr3_aa: CATSSNTGRSIHF
v_call: TRBV11-2; d_call: TRBD2; clone_size: NA; j_call: TRBJ2-1; cdr3_nt: TGTGCCAGCAGCTCGGGACTAGCAAAGAATGAGCAGTTCTTC; cdr3_aa: CASSSGLAKNEQFF
v_call: TRBV27; d_call: NA; clone_size: NA; j_call: TRBJ1-6; cdr3_nt: TGTGCCAGCAGTTCGTGGGCCCTCGGTAATTCACCCCTCCACTTT; cdr3_aa: CASSSWALGNSPLHF
v_call: TRBV9; d_call: NA; clone_size: once; j_call: TRBJ1-3; cdr3_nt: TGTGCCAGCAGCCCCACAGTCGGGACTGGAAACACCATATATTTT; cdr3_aa: CASSPTVGTGNTIYF
v_call: TRBV5-4; d_call: TRBD1; clone_size: once; j_call: TRBJ2-7; cdr3_nt: TGTGCCAGCAGCGGTCGGGACAGCTCCTACGAGCAGTACTTC; cdr3_aa: CASSGRDSSYEQYF
v_call: TRBV30; d_call: NA; clone_size: NA; j_call: TRBJ2-2; cdr3_nt: TGTGCCTGGGCGCGGGCCGGGGAGCTGTTTTTT; cdr3_aa: CAWARAGELFF
v_call: TRBV10-3; d_call: TRBD1; clone_size: NA; j_call: TRBJ2-7; cdr3_nt: TGTGCCATCAGTGAGGCCGGCGACAGGGACGAGCAGTACTTC; cdr3_aa: CAISEAGDRDEQYF
v_call: TRBV5-1; d_call: NA; clone_size: once; j_call: TRBJ1-6; cdr3_nt: TGCGCCAGCAGCCGAGGGGGGCGTGATTCACCCCTCCACTTT; cdr3_aa: CASSRGGRDSPLHF
v_call: TRBV5-1; d_call: NA; clone_size: NA; j_call: TRBJ1-2; cdr3_nt: TGCGCCAGCAGCTTGGAGATGTCGGCATGGGATGGCTACACCTTC; cdr3_aa: CASSLEMSAWDGYTF
v_call: TRBV5-4; d_call: NA; clone_size: NA; j_call: TRBJ1-2; cdr3_nt: TGTGCCAGCAGCTTGGCCGGGACGTATGGCTACACCTTC; cdr3_aa: CASSLAGTYGYTF
v_call: TRBV30; d_call: NA; clone_size: NA; j_call: TRBJ1-2; cdr3_nt: TGTGCTCAGGGGCTAACATGGGGCTACACCTTC; cdr3_aa: CAQGLTWGYTF
v_call: TRBV6-2/TRBV6-3; d_call: TRBD2; clone_size: NA; j_call: TRBJ2-1; cdr3_nt: TGTGCCAGCAGTTACCTGGCGGGGGGGTGGAATGAGCAGTTCTTC; cdr3_aa: CASSYLAGGWNEQFF
v_call: TRBV6-5; d_call: NA; clone_size: NA; j_call: TRBJ2-7; cdr3_nt: TGTGCCAGCAACCCGGGGACATACGAGCAGTACTTC; cdr3_aa: CASNPGTYEQYF
v_call: TRBV27; d_call: NA; clone_size: NA; j_call: TRBJ2-2; cdr3_nt: TGTGCCACGAAAAGGGAACCATGGGACACCGGGGAGCTGTTTTTT; cdr3_aa: CATKREPWDTGELFF
v_call: TRBV10-3; d_call: NA; clone_size: NA; j_call: TRBJ1-2; cdr3_nt: TGTGCCATCAGTGAGGGACGAGGGAGGGATGGCTACACCTTC; cdr3_aa: CAISEGRGRDGYTF
v_call: TRBV28; d_call: NA; clone_size: NA; j_call: TRBJ1-5; cdr3_nt: TGTGCCAGCAGTAGCCATACAGGGCTTGGGAGCAATCAGCCCCAGCATTTT; cdr3_aa: CASSSHTGLGSNQPQHF
v_call: TRBV28; d_call: TRBD1; clone_size: NA; j_call: TRBJ2-5; cdr3_nt: TGTGCCAGCAGCCAAGAGGACAGGGGAGAGTACTTC; cdr3_aa: CASSQEDRGEYF
v_call: TRBV19; d_call: TRBD2; clone_size: once; j_call: TRBJ2-3; cdr3_nt: TGTGCCAGTAGTGGAAGGACTAGCGGGGGGCAAGATACGCAGTATTTT; cdr3_aa: CASSGRTSGGQDTQYF
v_call: TRBV5-6; d_call: TRBD1; clone_size: few; j_call: TRBJ1-2; cdr3_nt: TGTGCCAGCAGCTTGGAAACAGGGGTGGACTATGGCTACACCTTC; cdr3_aa: CASSLETGVDYGYTF
v_call: TRBV7-3; d_call: NA; clone_size: NA; j_call: TRBJ1-6; cdr3_nt: TGTGCCAGCAGCTTATACGCAGGGCTCCCCGTCCACTTT; cdr3_aa: CASSLYAGLPVHF
v_call: TRBV30; d_call: NA; clone_size: once; j_call: TRBJ1-2; cdr3_nt: TGTGCCGGAGGGCGGGATTCACCCCAAGGCTACACCTTC; cdr3_aa: CAGGRDSPQGYTF
v_call: TRBV11-1; d_call: NA; clone_size: NA; j_call: TRBJ2-3; cdr3_nt: TGTGCCAGCAGCTCAGACTATCCAGGGGCGGATACGCAGTATTTT; cdr3_aa: CASSSDYPGADTQYF
v_call: TRBV29-1; d_call: NA; clone_size: NA; j_call: TRBJ1-1; cdr3_nt: TGCAGCGCCGAGGATTCCCCAGGGGCCTTCGCAGCTTTCTTT; cdr3_aa: CSAEDSPGAFAAFF
v_call: TRBV6-2/TRBV6-3; d_call: NA; clone_size: once; j_call: TRBJ1-5; cdr3_nt: TGTGCCAGCAGTTACTTAGGAGGTCCTCAGCCCCAGCATTTT; cdr3_aa: CASSYLGGPQPQHF
v_call: TRBV18; d_call: TRBD1; clone_size: NA; j_call: TRBJ1-2; cdr3_nt: TGTGCCAGCTCGCGGGACAGGGAGGCTGGCTACACCTTC; cdr3_aa: CASSRDREAGYTF
v_call: TRBV6-2/TRBV6-3; d_call: TRBD2; clone_size: NA; j_call: TRBJ2-3; cdr3_nt: TGTGCCAGCAGTTCGCAGCGGGGGGGCCGGGCCTCACACCGCACAGATACGCAGTATTTT; cdr3_aa: CASSSQRGGRASHRTDTQYF
v_call: TRBV28; d_call: NA; clone_size: NA; j_call: TRBJ1-2; cdr3_nt: TGTGCCAGCAGTTCACGCTCTACCGGCGGCGCAGGCTACACCTTC; cdr3_aa: CASSSRSTGGAGYTF
v_call: TRBV30; d_call: TRBD1; clone_size: NA; j_call: TRBJ1-1; cdr3_nt: TGTGCCTGGAGAGATGACAGGGGTTGGTCTGAAGCTTTCTTT; cdr3_aa: CAWRDDRGWSEAFF
v_call: TRBV2; d_call: NA; clone_size: few; j_call: TRBJ1-3; cdr3_nt: TGTGCCAGCAGTCCATCTGGAAACACCATATATTTT; cdr3_aa: CASSPSGNTIYF
v_call: TRBV4-1; d_call: NA; clone_size: NA; j_call: TRBJ2-7; cdr3_nt: TGCGCCAGCAGCCAAGATGAACAGGGGGGGTACTCCTACGAGCAGTACTTC; cdr3_aa: CASSQDEQGGYSYEQYF
v_call: TRBV10-3; d_call: TRBD1; clone_size: once; j_call: TRBJ1-2; cdr3_nt: TGTGCCATCACCTCGGGACAGGGGCCTCACTATGGCTACACCTTC; cdr3_aa: CAITSGQGPHYGYTF
v_call: TRBV11-1; d_call: NA; clone_size: NA; j_call: TRBJ1-2; cdr3_nt: TGTGCCAGCAGCCCAGGGGACCCGGACTATGGCTACACCTTC; cdr3_aa: CASSPGDPDYGYTF
v_call: TRBV10-3; d_call: NA; clone_size: NA; j_call: TRBJ2-7; cdr3_nt: TGTGCCATCAGTGAGAGGTCTGGCGGGACCTACGAGCAGTACTTC; cdr3_aa: CAISERSGGTYEQYF
v_call: TRBV7-8; d_call: NA; clone_size: NA; j_call: TRBJ1-1; cdr3_nt: TGTGCCAGCAGCTCACTGGGGGATTGGGCTGAAGCTTTCTTT; cdr3_aa: CASSSLGDWAEAFF
v_call: TRBV19; d_call: NA; clone_size: NA; j_call: TRBJ2-7; cdr3_nt: TGTGCCAGTAGTATTTCGGGTCGCTACGAGCAGTACTTC; cdr3_aa: CASSISGRYEQYF
v_call: TRBV6-2/TRBV6-3; d_call: NA; clone_size: NA; j_call: TRBJ1-2; cdr3_nt: TGTGCCAGCAGTTACGATCGATATGGCTACACCTTC; cdr3_aa: CASSYDRYGYTF
v_call: TRBV2; d_call: NA; clone_size: NA; j_call: TRBJ2-7; cdr3_nt: TGTGCCAGCAGTTCAGGACAGCCCTACGAGCAGTACTTC; cdr3_aa: CASSSGQPYEQYF
v_call: TRBV5-4; d_call: TRBD2; clone_size: NA; j_call: TRBJ2-5; cdr3_nt: TGTGCCAGCGGACCGGGACTAGCGGGGGTGGGAGAGACCCAGTACTTC; cdr3_aa: CASGPGLAGVGETQYF